This TCR beta chain came from a study of blood T cells in healthy people across ages. Study findings and constraints: Per million T cells, TCR beta diversity dropped roughly linearly as age increased.

This clonotype was counted ten times or more. Its antigen is undetermined. Through a sample-barcoded 5' primer and a J-beta primer mix, a second PCR was run for roughly 6 to 12 cycles. TCRdb recomputed calls from the 5' RACE reads with MiXCR, one row per CDR3 protein. The table has fewer than 700,000 distinct CDR3 sequences, 35% to 50% seen once. Extractions gave at least 5.5 micrograms of total RNA per sample. Germline lookup yields CDR1 SGHTA and CDR2 FQGNSA. This CDR3 has 12 amino acids. V lost 3 bases to trimming and J lost 3 bases, with 3 bases between them. Sequenced sample: blood. The chain is built from TRBV7-2 and TRBJ1-5; no clear D. This receptor was identified in a man older than 75 in good health. Here the CDR3 reads CASSFSNQPQHF. CDR3 nucleotide sequence: TGTGCCAGCAGCTTTTCCAATCAGCCCCAGCATTTT.